This T cell receptor (beta chain) derives from a study of human T cells and chemical hapten exposure. This clonotype was counted many times. One entry per CDR3 protein, called by TCRdb with MiXCR from the RACE reads. Of tens of thousands of distinct CDR3 sequences in the sample, 9.5% to 10% were seen once. Time point indicated: pre-sensitization, week 0. Treatment denoted: therapeutic diphenylcyclopropenone sensitization with weekly scalp DPC. This specimen was whole blood, taken in connection with sensitization to the hapten diphenylcyclopropenone (DPC). The sequence was collected from a man aged 40-55 years with alopecia areata. Some clones in this sample may be carry-over from other donors' samples.

The DNA of the CDR3 is TGTGCCAGTCACCTCAGGGGGTACAATGAGCAGTTCTTC. It encodes CASHLRGYNEQFF. The J gene is TRBJ2-1, the V gene TRBV28; 7 bases match TRBD1. CDR3 size: 13 residues. The ends lost 9 bases at V and 4 bases at J; junction bases unmatched: 6. In germline, CDR1 is MDHEN, CDR2 SYDVKM. Full variable domain (rest looked up from reference TRBV28 and TRBJ2-1): DVKVTQSSRYLVKRTGEKVFLECVQDMDHENMFWYRQDPGLGLRLIYFSYDVKMKEKGDIPEGYSVSREKKERFSLILESASTNQTSMYLCASHLRGYNEQFFGPGTRLTVL.